This TCR beta chain derives from a study of control samples from healthy donors and cancer patients. TCRdb's copy holds only in-frame clones and misses some; the assay was immunoSEQ multiplex PCR. This sample has some 110,000 clones; around 89% occur once, and the top ten carry about 2.5%. Germline CDR1 and CDR2: MGHRA and YSYEKL. Trimming stripped 0 bases from V and 4 bases from J, with 13 bases between. This CDR3 has 16 amino acids. The V gene is TRBV4-1, the J gene TRBJ2-1; D is uncertain. The sequence came from a woman aged 70-85 years in good health. Sequencing used blood. CDR3 DNA: TGCGCCAGCAGCCAAGATGATCGTGCACTATACAATGAGCAGTTCTTC. Encoded protein: CASSQDDRALYNEQFF.